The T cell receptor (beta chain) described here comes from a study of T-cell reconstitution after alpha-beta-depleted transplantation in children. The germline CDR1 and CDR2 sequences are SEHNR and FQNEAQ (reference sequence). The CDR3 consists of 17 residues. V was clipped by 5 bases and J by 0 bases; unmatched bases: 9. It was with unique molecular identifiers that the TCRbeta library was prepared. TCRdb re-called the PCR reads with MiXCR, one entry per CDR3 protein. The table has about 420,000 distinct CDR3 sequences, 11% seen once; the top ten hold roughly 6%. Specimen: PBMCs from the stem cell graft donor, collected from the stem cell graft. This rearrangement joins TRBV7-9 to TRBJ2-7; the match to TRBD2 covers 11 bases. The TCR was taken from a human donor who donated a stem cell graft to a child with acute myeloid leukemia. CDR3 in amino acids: CASSGAGTSGFSYEQYF. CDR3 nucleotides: TGTGCCAGCAGCGGCGCCGGGACTAGCGGATTCTCCTACGAGCAGTACTTC.